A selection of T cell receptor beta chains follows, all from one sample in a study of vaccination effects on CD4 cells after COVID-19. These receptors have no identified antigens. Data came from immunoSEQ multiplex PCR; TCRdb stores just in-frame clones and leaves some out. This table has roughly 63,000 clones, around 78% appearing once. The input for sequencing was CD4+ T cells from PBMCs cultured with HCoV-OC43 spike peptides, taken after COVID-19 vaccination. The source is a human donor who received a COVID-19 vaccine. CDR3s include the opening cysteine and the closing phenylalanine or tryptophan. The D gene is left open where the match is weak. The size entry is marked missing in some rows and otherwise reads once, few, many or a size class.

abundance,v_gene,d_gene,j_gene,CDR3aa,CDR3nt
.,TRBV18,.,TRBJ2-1,CASSPQGYNEQFF,TGTGCCAGCTCACCACAGGGTTACAATGAGCAGTTCTTC
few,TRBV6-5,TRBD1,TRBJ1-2,CASSYLGQGYGYTF,TGTGCCAGCAGTTACTTGGGACAGGGGTATGGCTACACCTTC
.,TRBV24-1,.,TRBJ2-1,CATSRGGSYNEQFF,TGTGCCACCTCGAGGGGGGGCTCCTACAATGAGCAGTTCTTC
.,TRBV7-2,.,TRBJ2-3,CASSLRQTTDTQYF,TGTGCCAGCAGCTTACGGCAGACCACAGATACGCAGTATTTT
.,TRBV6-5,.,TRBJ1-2,CASSPPAGPNYGYTF,TGTGCCAGCAGTCCCCCGGCGGGGCCGAACTATGGCTACACCTTC
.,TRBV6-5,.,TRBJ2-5,CASSPIPGHQETQYF,TGTGCCAGCAGTCCAATCCCGGGGCACCAAGAGACCCAGTACTTC
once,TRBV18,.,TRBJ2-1,CASSPQGSGGNEQFF,TGTGCCAGCTCACCACAGGGCTCCGGGGGCAATGAGCAGTTCTTC
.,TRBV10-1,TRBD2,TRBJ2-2,CASSGGGTNTGELFF,TGCGCCAGCAGCGGGGGGGGGACGAACACCGGGGAGCTGTTTTTT
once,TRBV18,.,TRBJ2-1,CASSPGGGVLGEQFF,TGTGCCAGCTCACCAGGCGGAGGGGTCCTGGGTGAGCAGTTCTTC
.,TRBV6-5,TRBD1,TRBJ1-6,CASSPTGSKPPLHF,TGTGCCAGCAGTCCGACAGGGTCGAAGCCACCCCTCCACTTT
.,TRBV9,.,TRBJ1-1,CASSVAGGLTEAFF,TGTGCCAGCAGCGTAGCTGGGGGTTTGACTGAAGCTTTCTTT